Given below is one TCR beta chain in context. These data come from a study of regulatory T cells in long-lasting Graves disease. CDR1 is SGHRS, CDR2 YFSETQ, per germline. This CDR3 spans 16 amino acids. V shed 4 bases and J 2 bases; nucleotides not matched to a gene: 9. Described time point: newly diagnosed GD, antithyroid drugs for less than 3 months. The TCR library was made from RNA extracted from PBMCs. The TCR beta library used iRepertoire HTBI primers with Arm-PCR amplification of CDR3. Each CDR3 protein gets one entry after TCRdb re-called the multiplex PCR reads with MiXCR. The repertoire has more than 350,000 distinct CDR3 sequences, 15% of them found once; the top ten carry 16%. These data were also filed under a second study, of T cells in Graves' hyperthyroidism and ophthalmopathy.

The chain joins TRBV5-1 to TRBJ1-3, with 7 bases lining up with TRBD1. The receptor was isolated from a woman in her thirties with Graves disease. This sample comprised peripheral blood mononuclear cells (PBMCs), obtained at new diagnosis, from a patient treated with antithyroid drugs. The DNA for the CDR3 is TGCGCCAGCAGCGTCGCCGGGACAGTCGCTGGAAACACCATATATTTT. This gives the protein CASSVAGTVAGNTIYF.